The T cell receptor (beta chain) described here comes from a study of tumor-infiltrating lymphocytes in oesophageal squamous cell carcinoma. MiXCR, run by TCRdb on the PCR reads, gives a single entry per CDR3 protein. The data show approximately 18,000 distinct CDR3 sequences, 40% to 55% seen once. The V end was cut by 5 bases, the J end by 2 bases, with 6 bases between. Germline CDR1 reads SGHVS; CDR2 reads FNYEAQ. The CDR3 extends over 12 amino acids. The sample was esophageal tumor tissue. The gene calls are TRBV7-6 and TRBJ1-2; possible D gene TRBD1, 5 bases. The source is a male donor with esophageal squamous cell carcinoma. The CDR3 sequence is CASSRDNYGYTF. CDR3 DNA: TGTGCCAGCAGCCGGGACAACTATGGCTACACCTTC.